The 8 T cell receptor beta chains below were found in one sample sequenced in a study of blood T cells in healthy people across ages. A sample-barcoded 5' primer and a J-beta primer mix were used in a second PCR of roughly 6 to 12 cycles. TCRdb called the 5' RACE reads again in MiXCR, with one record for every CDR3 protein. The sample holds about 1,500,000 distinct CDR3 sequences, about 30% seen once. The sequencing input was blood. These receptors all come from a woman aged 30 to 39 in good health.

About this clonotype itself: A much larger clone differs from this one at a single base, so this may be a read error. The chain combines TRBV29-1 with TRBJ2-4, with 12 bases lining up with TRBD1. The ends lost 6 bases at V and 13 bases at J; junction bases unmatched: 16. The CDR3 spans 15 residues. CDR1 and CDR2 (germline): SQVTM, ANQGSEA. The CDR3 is CSVRDPGQGAYEQYF. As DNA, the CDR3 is TGCAGCGTGCGGGATCCGGGACAGGGGGCCTATGAGCAGTACTTC.

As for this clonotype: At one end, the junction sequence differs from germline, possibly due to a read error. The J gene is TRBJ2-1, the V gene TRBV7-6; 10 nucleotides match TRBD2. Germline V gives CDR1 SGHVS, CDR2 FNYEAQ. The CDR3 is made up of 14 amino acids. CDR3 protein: CACSWTSGHNEQFF. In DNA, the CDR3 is TGTGCCTGCAGCTGGACTAGCGGTCACAATGAGCAGTTCTTC.

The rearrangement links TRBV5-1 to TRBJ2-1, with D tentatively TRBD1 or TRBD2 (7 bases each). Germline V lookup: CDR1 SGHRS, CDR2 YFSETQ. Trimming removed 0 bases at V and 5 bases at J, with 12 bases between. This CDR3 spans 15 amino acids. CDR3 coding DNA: TGCGCCAGCAGCTTGGTGTCAGGGGGGGACAATGAGCAGTTCTTC. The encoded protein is CASSLVSGGDNEQFF.

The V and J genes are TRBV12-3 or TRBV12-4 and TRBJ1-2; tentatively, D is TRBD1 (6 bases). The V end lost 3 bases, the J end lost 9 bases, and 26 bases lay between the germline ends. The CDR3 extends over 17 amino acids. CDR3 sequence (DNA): TGTGCCAGCAGTTTTGCCGGTGGGGGGGCCTCAGCGCGTAGCTACACCTTC. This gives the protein CASSFAGGGASARSYTF.

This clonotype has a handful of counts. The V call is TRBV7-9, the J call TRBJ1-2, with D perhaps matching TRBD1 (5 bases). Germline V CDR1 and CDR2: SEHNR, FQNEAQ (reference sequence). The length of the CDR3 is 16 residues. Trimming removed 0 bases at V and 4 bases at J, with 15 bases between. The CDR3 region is CASSLARSRDAYGYTF. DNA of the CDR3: TGTGCCAGCAGCTTAGCGAGAAGCAGGGACGCCTATGGCTACACCTTC.

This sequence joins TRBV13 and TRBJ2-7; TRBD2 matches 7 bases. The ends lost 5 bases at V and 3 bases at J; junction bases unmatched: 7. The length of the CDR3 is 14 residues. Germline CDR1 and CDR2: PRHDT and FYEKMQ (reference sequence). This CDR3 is CASSPGGGNYEQYF. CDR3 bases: TGTGCCAGCAGCCCCGGGGGAGGGAACTACGAGCAGTACTTC.

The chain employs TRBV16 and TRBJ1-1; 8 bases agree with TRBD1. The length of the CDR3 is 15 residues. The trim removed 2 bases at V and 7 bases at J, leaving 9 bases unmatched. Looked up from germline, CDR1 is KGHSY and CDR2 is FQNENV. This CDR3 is CASSQRGQGTYEAFF. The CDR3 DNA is TGTGCCAGCAGCCAAAGAGGACAGGGAACTTATGAAGCTTTCTTT.

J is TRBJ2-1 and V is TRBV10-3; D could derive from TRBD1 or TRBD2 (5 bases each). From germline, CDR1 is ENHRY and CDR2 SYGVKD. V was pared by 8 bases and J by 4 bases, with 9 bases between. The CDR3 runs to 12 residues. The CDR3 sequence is CAIGGIYNEQFF. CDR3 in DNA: TGTGCCATCGGGGGAATTTACAATGAGCAGTTCTTC.